The following is a T cell receptor (beta chain) sequence with its context. Its target is not known. The PCR had 60 Vbeta and 13 Jbeta primers. The assay was immunoSEQ multiplex PCR, and TCRdb's table has in-frame clones only and misses some. This sample yields roughly 180,000 clones, of which 60% to 80% are seen a single time; roughly 8% belongs to the top ten. Trimming removed 4 bases from V and 7 bases from J; junction bases left unmatched: 7. CDR1 is SEHNR, CDR2 FQNEAQ, per germline (reference sequence). The CDR3 has 14 amino acids. The data derive from a study of cytomegalovirus exposure and HLA in healthy donors. Study outcomes and limitations: A later analysis found most CMV-associated TCR beta chains apparently HLA-restricted. DRB1 had the most TCR associations and HLA-C the fewest, a later analysis found, with rates varying by HLA locus. It was only CMV serostatus that was available as immune exposure information.

The chain combines TRBV7-9 with TRBJ2-7, with 10 bases that match TRBD1. This sequence was found in a woman in her forties in good health and CMV-seropositive. The specimen was PBMCs. The CDR3 region is CASSSRDRGREQYF. For the CDR3, the DNA is TGTGCCAGCAGCTCCCGGGACAGGGGACGAGAGCAGTACTTC. The variable domain in full, with the rest retrieved from reference TRBV7-9 and TRBJ2-7, is DTGVSQNPRHKITKRGQNVTFRCDPISEHNRLYWYRQTLGQGPEFLTYFQNEAQLEKSRLLSDRFSAERPKGSFSTLEIQRTEQGDSAMYLCASSSRDRGREQYFGPGTRLTVT.